This T cell receptor beta chain was documented in a study of T cell clonotyping in hematopoietic cell transplantation. Blood collection times were about day -28 and days 30, 100, 180 posttransplant. This table comes from immunoSEQ multiplex PCR, and its TCRdb copy is limited to in-frame clones, with some not included. The top ten hold around 1.2% of the sample, which has thousands of clones, 90% to 95% seen once. Concerning this clone itself: Antigen unknown.

Study observations and caveats: At the given depth, recipient repertoires were over 97% de novo clonotypes.

Germline V gives CDR1 MGHRA, CDR2 YSYEKL. V dropped 6 bases and J dropped 7 bases, with 15 bases sitting between them. This CDR3 has 14 amino acids. V and J are TRBV4-1 and TRBJ1-4; D not certain. This sequence was found in a male patient aged 60 to 75 who had an allogeneic stem cell transplant from an unrelated donor, so T cells may come from the graft donor. Some clones in this sample may be carry-over from other donors' samples. This specimen was peripheral blood mononuclear cells, taken 30 days after allogeneic stem cell transplant. The CDR3 DNA reads TGCGCCAGCAGTACCGGGCCAAGCGGTGAAAAACTGTTTTTT. Encoded protein: CASSTGPSGEKLFF.